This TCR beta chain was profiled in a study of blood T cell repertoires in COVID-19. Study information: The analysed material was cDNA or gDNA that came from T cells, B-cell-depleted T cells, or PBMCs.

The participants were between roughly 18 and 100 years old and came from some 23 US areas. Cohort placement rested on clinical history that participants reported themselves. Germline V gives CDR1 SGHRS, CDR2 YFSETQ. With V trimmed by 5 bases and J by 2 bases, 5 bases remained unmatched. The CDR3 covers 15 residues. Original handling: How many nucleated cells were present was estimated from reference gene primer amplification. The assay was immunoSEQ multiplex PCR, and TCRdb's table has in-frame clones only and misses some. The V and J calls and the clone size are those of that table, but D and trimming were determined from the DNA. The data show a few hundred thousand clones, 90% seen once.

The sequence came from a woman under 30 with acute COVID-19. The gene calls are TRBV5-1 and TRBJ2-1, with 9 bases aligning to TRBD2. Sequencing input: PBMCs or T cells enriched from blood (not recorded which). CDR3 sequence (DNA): TGCGCCAGCAGATTAGCGGGAGCGCCCTACAATGAGCAGTTCTTC. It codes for CASRLAGAPYNEQFF.